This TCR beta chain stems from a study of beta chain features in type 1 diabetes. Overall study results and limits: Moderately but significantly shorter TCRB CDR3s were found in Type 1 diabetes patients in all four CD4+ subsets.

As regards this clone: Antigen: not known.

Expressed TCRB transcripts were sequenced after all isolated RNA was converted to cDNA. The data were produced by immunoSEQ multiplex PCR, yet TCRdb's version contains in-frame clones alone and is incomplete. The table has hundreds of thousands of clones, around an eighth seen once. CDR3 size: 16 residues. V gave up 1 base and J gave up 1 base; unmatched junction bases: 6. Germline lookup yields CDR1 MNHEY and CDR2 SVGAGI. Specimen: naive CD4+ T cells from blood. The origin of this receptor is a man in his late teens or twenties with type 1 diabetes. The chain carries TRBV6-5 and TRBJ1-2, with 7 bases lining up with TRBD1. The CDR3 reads CASSYLTGSGNYGYTF. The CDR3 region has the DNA TGTGCCAGCAGTTACTTGACAGGGAGTGGTAACTATGGCTACACCTTC.